This TCR beta chain derives from a study of sequential checkpoint blockade in melanoma. Germline values: CDR1 SEHNR, CDR2 FQNEAQ (reference sequence). Unmatched junction bases numbered 14, after V lost 5 bases and J lost 7 bases. The CDR3 is made up of 16 amino acids. Sequencing was performed with immunoSEQ multiplex PCR; in TCRdb, only in-frame clones are kept and a portion is missing. The table records about 18,000 clones, around 66% of them present only once. Treatment denoted: randomized to nivolumab then ipilimumab (arm A) or the reverse (arm B). The chain combines TRBV7-9 with TRBJ2-4; 7 positions agree with TRBD1. Sample: CD8+ T cells sorted from blood (inferred from file names), taken from a patient given nivolumab and ipilimumab in sequence. The sequence was obtained from a human donor with melanoma. The DNA for the CDR3 is TGTGCCAGCAGCACACCCCTTAAAGGGGGCCCGAACATTCAGTACTTC. Translated, it gives CASSTPLKGGPNIQYF. The variable domain in full, with the rest retrieved from reference TRBV7-9 and TRBJ2-4, is DTGVSQNPRHKITKRGQNVTFRCDPISEHNRLYWYRQTLGQGPEFLTYFQNEAQLEKSRLLSDRFSAERPKGSFSTLEIQRTEQGDSAMYLCASSTPLKGGPNIQYFGAGTRLSVL.